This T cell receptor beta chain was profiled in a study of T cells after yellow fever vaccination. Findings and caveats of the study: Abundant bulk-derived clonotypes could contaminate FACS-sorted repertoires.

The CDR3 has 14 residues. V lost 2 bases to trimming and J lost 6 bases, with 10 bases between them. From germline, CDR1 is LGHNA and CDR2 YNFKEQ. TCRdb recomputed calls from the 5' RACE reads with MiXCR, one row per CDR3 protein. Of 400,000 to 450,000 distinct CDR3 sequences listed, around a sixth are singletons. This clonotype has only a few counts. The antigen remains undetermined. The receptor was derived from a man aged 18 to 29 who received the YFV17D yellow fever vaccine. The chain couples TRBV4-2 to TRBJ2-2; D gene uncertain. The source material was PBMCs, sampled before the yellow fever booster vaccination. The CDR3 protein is CASSQIDKSGELFF. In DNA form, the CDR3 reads TGTGCCAGCAGCCAAATCGACAAGTCCGGGGAGCTGTTTTTT.